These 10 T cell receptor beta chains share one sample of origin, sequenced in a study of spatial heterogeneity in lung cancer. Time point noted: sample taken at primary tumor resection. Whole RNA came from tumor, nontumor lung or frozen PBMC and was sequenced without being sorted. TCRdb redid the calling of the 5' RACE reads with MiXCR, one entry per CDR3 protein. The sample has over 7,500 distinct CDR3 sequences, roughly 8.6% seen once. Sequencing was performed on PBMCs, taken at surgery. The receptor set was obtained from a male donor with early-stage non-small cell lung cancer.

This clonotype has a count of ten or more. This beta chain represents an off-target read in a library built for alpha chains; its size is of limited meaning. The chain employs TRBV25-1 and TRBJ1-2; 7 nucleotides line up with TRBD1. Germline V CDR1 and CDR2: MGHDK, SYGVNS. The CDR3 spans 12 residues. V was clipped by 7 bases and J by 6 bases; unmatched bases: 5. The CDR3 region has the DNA TGTGCCAGCACGAGACAGGGTCATGGCTACACCTTC. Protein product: CASTRQGHGYTF.

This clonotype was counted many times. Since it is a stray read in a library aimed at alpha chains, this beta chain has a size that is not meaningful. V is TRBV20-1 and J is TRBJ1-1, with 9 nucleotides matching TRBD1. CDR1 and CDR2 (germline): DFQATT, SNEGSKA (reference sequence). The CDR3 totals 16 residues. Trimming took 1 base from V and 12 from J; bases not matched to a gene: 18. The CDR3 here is CSARVPIPGQGTVSFF. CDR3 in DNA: TGCAGTGCTAGAGTCCCGATTCCGGGACAGGGAACTGTATCTTTCTTT.

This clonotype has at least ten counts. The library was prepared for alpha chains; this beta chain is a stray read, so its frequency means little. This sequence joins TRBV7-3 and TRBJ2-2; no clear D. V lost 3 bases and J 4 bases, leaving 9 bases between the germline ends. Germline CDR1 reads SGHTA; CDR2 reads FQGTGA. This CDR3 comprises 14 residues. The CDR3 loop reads CASSFQPSTGELFF. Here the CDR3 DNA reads TGTGCCAGCAGCTTTCAGCCAAGCACCGGGGAGCTGTTTTTT.

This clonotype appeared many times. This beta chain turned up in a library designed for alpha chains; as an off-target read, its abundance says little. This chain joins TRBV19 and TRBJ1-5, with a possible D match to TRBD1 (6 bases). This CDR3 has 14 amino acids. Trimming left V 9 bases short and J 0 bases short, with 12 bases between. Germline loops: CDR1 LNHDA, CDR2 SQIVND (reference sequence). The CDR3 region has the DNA TGTGCCAGCCGACAGGTACATAGCAATCAGCCCCAGCATTTT. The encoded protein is CASRQVHSNQPQHF.

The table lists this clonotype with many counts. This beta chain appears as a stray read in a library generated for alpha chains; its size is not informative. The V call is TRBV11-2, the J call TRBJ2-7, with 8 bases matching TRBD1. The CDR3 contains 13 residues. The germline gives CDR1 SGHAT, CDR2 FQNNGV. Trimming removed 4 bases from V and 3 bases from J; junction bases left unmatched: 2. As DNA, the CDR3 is TGTGCCAGCAGCTATACAGGGGGCTACGAGCAGTACTTC. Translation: CASSYTGGYEQYF.

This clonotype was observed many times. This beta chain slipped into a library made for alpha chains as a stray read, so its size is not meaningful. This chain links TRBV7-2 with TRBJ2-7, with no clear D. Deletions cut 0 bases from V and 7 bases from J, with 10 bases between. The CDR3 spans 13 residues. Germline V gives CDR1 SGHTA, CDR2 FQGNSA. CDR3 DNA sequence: TGTGCCAGCAGCTTAGCCGGCTTGGGAGAGCAGTACTTC. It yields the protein CASSLAGLGEQYF.

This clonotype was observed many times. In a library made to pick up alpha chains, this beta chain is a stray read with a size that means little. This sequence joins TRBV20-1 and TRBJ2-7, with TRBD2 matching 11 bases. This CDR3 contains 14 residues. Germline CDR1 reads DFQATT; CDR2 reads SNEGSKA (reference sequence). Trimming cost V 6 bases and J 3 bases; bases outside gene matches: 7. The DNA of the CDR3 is TGCAGTGCAGGGGTAGGGACTAGCGGCTACGAGCAGTACTTC. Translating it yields CSAGVGTSGYEQYF.

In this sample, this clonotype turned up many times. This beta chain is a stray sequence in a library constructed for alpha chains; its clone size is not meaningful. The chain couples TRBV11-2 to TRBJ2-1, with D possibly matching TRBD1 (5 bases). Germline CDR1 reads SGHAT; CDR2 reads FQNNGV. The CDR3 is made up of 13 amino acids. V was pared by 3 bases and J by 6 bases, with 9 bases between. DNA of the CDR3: TGTGCCAGCAGCTTTAGACAGCTCAATGAGCAGTTCTTC. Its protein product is CASSFRQLNEQFF. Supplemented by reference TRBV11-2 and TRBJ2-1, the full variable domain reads EAGVAQSPRYKIIEKRQSVAFWCNPISGHATLYWYQQILGQGPKLLIQFQNNGVVDDSQLPKDRFSAERLKGVDSTLKIQPAKLEDSAVYLCASSFRQLNEQFFGPGTRLTVL.

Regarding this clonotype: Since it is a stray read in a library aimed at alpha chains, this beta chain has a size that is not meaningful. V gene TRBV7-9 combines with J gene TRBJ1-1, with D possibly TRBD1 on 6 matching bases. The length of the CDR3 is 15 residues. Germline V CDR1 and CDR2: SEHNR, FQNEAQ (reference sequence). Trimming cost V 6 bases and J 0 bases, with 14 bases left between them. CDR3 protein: CASSWGGTLNTEAFF. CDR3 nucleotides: TGTGCCAGCAGTTGGGGGGGCACGTTGAACACTGAAGCTTTCTTT.

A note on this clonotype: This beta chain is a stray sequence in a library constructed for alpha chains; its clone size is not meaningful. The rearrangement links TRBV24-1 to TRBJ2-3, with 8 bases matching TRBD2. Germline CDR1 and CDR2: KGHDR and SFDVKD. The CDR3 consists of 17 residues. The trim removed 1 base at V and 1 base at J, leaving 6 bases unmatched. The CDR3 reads CATSDFEGSGGTDTQYF. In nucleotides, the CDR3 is TGTGCCACCAGTGATTTTGAAGGTAGCGGGGGCACAGATACGCAGTATTTT.